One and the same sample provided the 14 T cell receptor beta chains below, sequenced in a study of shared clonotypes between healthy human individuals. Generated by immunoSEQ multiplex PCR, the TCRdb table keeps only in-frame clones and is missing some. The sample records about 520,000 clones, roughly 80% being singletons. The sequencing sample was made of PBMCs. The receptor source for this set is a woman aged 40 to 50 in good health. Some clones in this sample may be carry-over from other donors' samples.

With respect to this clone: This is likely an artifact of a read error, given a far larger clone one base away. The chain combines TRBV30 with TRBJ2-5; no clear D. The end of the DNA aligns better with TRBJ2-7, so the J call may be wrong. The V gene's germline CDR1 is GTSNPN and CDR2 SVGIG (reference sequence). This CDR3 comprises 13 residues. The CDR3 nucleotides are TGTGCCTTGAGTGTGTCCTTCGAAAGCGAGCAGTACTTC. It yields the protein CALSVSFESEQYF.

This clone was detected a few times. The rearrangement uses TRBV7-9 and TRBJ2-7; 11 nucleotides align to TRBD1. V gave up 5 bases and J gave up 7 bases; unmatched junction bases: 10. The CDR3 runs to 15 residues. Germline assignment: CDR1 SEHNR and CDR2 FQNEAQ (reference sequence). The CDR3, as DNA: TGTGCCAGCAGCCCCGGACAGGGGGCAAGGAGGGAGCAGTACTTC. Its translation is CASSPGQGARREQYF. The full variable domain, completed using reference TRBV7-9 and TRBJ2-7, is DTGVSQNPRHKITKRGQNVTFRCDPISEHNRLYWYRQTLGQGPEFLTYFQNEAQLEKSRLLSDRFSAERPKGSFSTLEIQRTEQGDSAMYLCASSPGQGARREQYFGPGTRLTVT.

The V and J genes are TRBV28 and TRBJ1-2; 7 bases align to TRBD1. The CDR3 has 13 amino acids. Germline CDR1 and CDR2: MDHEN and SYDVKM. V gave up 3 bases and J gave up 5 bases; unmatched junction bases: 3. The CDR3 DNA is TGTGCCAGCAGTTTTAAGGGGGCATATGGCTACACCTTC. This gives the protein CASSFKGAYGYTF.

The CDR3 region is CASSPRLGRANTGELFF. CDR3 nucleotides: TGTGCCAGCTCACCAAGGCTTGGGAGGGCCAACACCGGGGAGCTGTTTTTT. This rearrangement joins TRBV18 to TRBJ2-2; 7 bases align to TRBD2. CDR1 KGHSH and CDR2 LQKENI come from the germline V gene. The V segment lost 2 bases and the J segment 2 bases; nucleotides outside the gene matches: 8. The CDR3 contains 17 residues. Full variable domain (rest looked up from reference TRBV18 and TRBJ2-2): NAGVMQNPRHLVRRRGQEARLRCSPMKGHSHVYWYRQLPEEGLKFMVYLQKENIIDESGMPKERFSAEFPKEGPSILRIQQVVRGDSAAYFCASSPRLGRANTGELFFGEGSRLTVL.

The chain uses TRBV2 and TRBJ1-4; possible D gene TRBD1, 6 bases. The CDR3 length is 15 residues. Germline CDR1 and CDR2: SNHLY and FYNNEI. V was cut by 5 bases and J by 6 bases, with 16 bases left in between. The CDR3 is CASSPDSGWDEKLFF. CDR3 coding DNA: TGTGCCAGCAGTCCGGACAGTGGTTGGGATGAAAAACTGTTTTTT.

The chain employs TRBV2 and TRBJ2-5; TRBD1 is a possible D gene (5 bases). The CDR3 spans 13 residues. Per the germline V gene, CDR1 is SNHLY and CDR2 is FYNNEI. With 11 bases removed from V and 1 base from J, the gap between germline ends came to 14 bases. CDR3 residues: CAGREDIQETQYF. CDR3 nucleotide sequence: TGTGCCGGCCGAGAGGACATCCAAGAGACCCAGTACTTC.

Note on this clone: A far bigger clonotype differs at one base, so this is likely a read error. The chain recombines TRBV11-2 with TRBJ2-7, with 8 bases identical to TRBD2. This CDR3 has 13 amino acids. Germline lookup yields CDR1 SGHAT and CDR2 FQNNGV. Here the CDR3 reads CASGTGRAYEQHF. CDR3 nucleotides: TGTGCCAGCGGGACCGGGAGGGCATACGAGCAGCACTTC.

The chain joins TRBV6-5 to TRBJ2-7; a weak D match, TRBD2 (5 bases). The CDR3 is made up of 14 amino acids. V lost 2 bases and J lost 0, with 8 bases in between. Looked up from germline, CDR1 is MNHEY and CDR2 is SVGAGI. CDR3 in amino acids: CASSYEGGSYEQYF. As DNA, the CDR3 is TGTGCCAGCAGTTACGAGGGCGGCTCCTACGAGCAGTACTTC.

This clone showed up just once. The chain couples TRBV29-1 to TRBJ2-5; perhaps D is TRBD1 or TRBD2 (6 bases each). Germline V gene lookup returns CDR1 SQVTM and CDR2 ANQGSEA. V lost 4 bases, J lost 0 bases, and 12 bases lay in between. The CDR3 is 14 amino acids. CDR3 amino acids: CSVAIGGNQETQYF. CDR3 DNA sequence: TGCAGCGTTGCGATAGGGGGGAACCAAGAGACCCAGTACTTC.

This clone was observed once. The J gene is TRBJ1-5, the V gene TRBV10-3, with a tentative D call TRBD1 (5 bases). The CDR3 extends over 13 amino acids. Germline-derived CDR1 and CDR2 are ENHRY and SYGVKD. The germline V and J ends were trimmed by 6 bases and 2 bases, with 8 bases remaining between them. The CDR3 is CAISAGRNQPQHF. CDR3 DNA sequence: TGTGCCATCAGCGCAGGGCGCAATCAGCCCCAGCATTTT.

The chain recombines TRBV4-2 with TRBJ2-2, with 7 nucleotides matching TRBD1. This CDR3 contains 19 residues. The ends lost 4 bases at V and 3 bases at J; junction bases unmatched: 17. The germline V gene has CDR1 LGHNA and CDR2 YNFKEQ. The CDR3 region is CASSRDYMRTGVYTGELFF. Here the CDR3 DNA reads TGTGCCAGCAGCCGAGATTATATGAGGACAGGTGTCTACACCGGGGAGCTGTTTTTT.

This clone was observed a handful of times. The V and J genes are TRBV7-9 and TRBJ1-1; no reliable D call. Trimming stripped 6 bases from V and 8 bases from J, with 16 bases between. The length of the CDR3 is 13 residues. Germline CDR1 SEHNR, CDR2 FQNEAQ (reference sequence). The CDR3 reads CASSPYQAGEAFF. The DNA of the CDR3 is TGTGCCAGCAGTCCCTATCAGGCCGGGGAAGCTTTCTTT.

This CDR3 is CASSTGGSYEQYF. The CDR3 DNA sequence: TGTGCCAGCAGCACCGGAGGGAGTTACGAGCAGTACTTC. The J gene is TRBJ2-7, the V gene TRBV5-4, with a weak D call TRBD2 (6 bases). There are 13 residues in the CDR3. V dropped 4 bases and J dropped 4 bases, with 12 bases sitting between them. Germline V gives CDR1 SGHNT, CDR2 YYREEE (reference sequence).

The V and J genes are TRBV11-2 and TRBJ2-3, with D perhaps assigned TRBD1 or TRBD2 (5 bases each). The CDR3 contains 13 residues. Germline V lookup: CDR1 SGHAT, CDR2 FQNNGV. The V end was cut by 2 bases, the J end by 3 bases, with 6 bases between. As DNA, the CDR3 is TGTGCCAGCAGCTTATGGGGGACAGATACGCAGTATTTT. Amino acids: CASSLWGTDTQYF.